This entry features one T cell receptor beta chain sequence. Its antigen is unknown. Only in-frame clones appear in the TCRdb table, and some are missing; sequencing was by immunoSEQ multiplex PCR. The sample holds approximately 90,000 clones; 83% are singletons and the top ten take about 17%. The CDR3 is made up of 12 amino acids. Germline V lookup: CDR1 SGHVS, CDR2 FQNEAQ. Trimming cost V 1 base and J 10 bases, with 8 bases left between them. This entry comes from a study of PD-1 blockade in classical Hodgkin lymphoma. Points from the study as a whole: Reasons behind the repertoire differences stay unclear, perhaps disease activity or earlier therapy.

Noted time point: cycle 4 day 1 (C4D1), after five to seven weeks of nivolumab. Each patient's relapse followed autologous stem cell transplantation, and brentuximab vedotin exposure varied. Reported best responses ranged across complete response, partial response or progressive disease. Sequenced material: peripheral blood mononuclear cells (PBMCs), taken before the fourth cycle of nivolumab. The TCR originated in a human donor with classical Hodgkin lymphoma. The V call is TRBV7-8, the J call TRBJ2-1, with D unresolved. CDR3 in amino acids: CASSLGGEEQFF. Here the CDR3 DNA reads TGTGCCAGCAGCTTAGGCGGAGAAGAGCAGTTCTTC.